Listed here are 17 T cell receptor beta chains from one sample, sequenced in a study of blood T cell repertoires in COVID-19. Produced via immunoSEQ multiplex PCR; TCRdb's table is partial and in-frame only. The repertoire includes approximately 99,000 clones, around four fifths of them detected once, and about 4% sits in the top ten. The sample was peripheral blood. Receptors originate from a woman in her seventies with acute or convalescent COVID-19.

The chain carries TRBV15 and TRBJ2-1; maybe TRBD1 (5 bases). CDR3 length equals 16 residues. The V gene lost 3 bases and the J gene lost 3 bases, with 15 bases spanning the gap. Germline V gene data show CDR1 as LNHNV and CDR2 as YYDKDF (reference sequence). CDR3 DNA sequence: TGTGCCACCAGCAGCATATCAGGGTTCGTCTACAATGAGCAGTTCTTC. Translating gives CATSSISGFVYNEQFF.

This chain connects TRBV9 to TRBJ2-3; TRBD1 aligns across 10 bases. Germline CDR1 is SGDLS and CDR2 is YYNGEE. CDR3 length equals 16 residues. V gave up 3 bases and J gave up 4 bases; unmatched junction bases: 8. CDR3 coding DNA: TGTGCCAGCAGCGGGGCTTGGACAGGGGGATCAGATACGCAGTATTTT. Its translation is CASSGAWTGGSDTQYF.

V gene TRBV18 combines with J gene TRBJ1-1; D is undetermined. Germline-derived CDR1 and CDR2 are KGHSH and LQKENI. Trimming left V 7 bases short and J 1 base short, with 10 bases between. CDR3 length: 13 amino acids. The CDR3 loop is CASLEGQNTEAFF. The CDR3 region has the DNA TGTGCCAGCTTGGAGGGCCAGAACACTGAAGCTTTCTTT.

The V and J genes are TRBV18 and TRBJ1-2; D not resolved. In germline, CDR1 is KGHSH, CDR2 LQKENI. Trimming stripped 1 base from V and 1 base from J, with 7 bases between. The CDR3 runs to 14 residues. The CDR3 region has the DNA TGTGCCAGCTCACCACAGGAGATTAACTATGGCTACACCTTC. This encodes CASSPQEINYGYTF. The full variable domain, its missing parts supplied by reference TRBV18 and TRBJ1-2, is NAGVMQNPRHLVRRRGQEARLRCSPMKGHSHVYWYRQLPEEGLKFMVYLQKENIIDESGMPKERFSAEFPKEGPSILRIQQVVRGDSAAYFCASSPQEINYGYTFGSGTRLTVV.

The chain recombines TRBV15 with TRBJ1-2; maybe TRBD1 (5 bases). This CDR3 region has 15 residues. Trimming shortened V by 1 base and J by 0 bases, and 9 bases separated the two germline ends. Germline V gene sequence: CDR1 LNHNV, CDR2 YYDKDF (reference sequence). CDR3 bases: TGTGCCACCAGCAGAGGGAGGGGAGCTAACTATGGCTACACCTTC. It codes for CATSRGRGANYGYTF.

The chain joins TRBV30 to TRBJ1-3, with D unresolved. Germline assignment: CDR1 GTSNPN and CDR2 SVGIG (reference sequence). Trimming stripped 4 bases from V and 0 bases from J, with 16 bases between. The length of the CDR3 is 16 residues. DNA for the CDR3: TGTGCCTGGAAGGACCGGAGGCCCCGCTCTGGAAACACCATATATTTT. Protein: CAWKDRRPRSGNTIYF.

This chain links TRBV29-1 with TRBJ2-3; 7 bases fit TRBD1. With 2 bases clipped from V and 5 bases from J, the junction kept 4 bases outside the gene matches. The CDR3 has 13 amino acids. Germline CDR1 is SQVTM and CDR2 is ANQGSEA. The CDR3 sequence: CSVETGVGDTQYF. DNA for the CDR3: TGCAGCGTTGAAACAGGGGTTGGAGATACGCAGTATTTT.

This chain links TRBV5-1 with TRBJ2-5; 10 bases line up with TRBD1. This CDR3 is 15 amino acids long. Germline values: CDR1 SGHRS, CDR2 YFSETQ. The ends lost 3 bases at V and 2 bases at J; junction bases unmatched: 4. The CDR3 DNA reads TGCGCCAGCAGCTCCGACAGGGGGCGGCAAGAGACCCAGTACTTC. Its translation is CASSSDRGRQETQYF.

The chain employs TRBV11-2 and TRBJ1-2; 8 bases map to TRBD1. CDR3 length equals 15 residues. The ends lost 3 bases at V and 6 bases at J; junction bases unmatched: 9. Germline CDR1 and CDR2: SGHAT and FQNNGV. The chain's CDR3 is CASSFAGGALDGYTF. The CDR3, as DNA: TGTGCCAGCAGCTTCGCAGGGGGCGCATTGGATGGCTACACCTTC.

V usage is TRBV20-1 and J usage is TRBJ2-1, with D perhaps matching TRBD1 (5 bases). Trimming shortened V by 6 bases and J by 9 bases, and 12 bases separated the two germline ends. Germline V CDR1 and CDR2: DFQATT, SNEGSKA (reference sequence). The CDR3 is made up of 11 amino acids. In nucleotides, the CDR3 is TGCAGTGCCCAGGGTAGGATTGAGCAGTTCTTC. This codes for CSAQGRIEQFF.

The chain combines TRBV7-9 with TRBJ2-1, with D possibly being TRBD1 (5 bases). Per the germline V gene, CDR1 is SEHNR and CDR2 is FQNEAQ (reference sequence). With 10 bases removed from V and 3 bases from J, the gap between germline ends came to 10 bases. The CDR3 runs 12 residues. CDR3 region: CAISGFYNEQFF. The CDR3 DNA is TGTGCCATCTCAGGGTTCTACAATGAGCAGTTCTTC. The full variable domain, completed using reference TRBV7-9 and TRBJ2-1, is DTGVSQNPRHKITKRGQNVTFRCDPISEHNRLYWYRQTLGQGPEFLTYFQNEAQLEKSRLLSDRFSAERPKGSFSTLEIQRTEQGDSAMYLCAISGFYNEQFFGPGTRLTVL.

The chain uses TRBV5-1 and TRBJ1-3; TRBD1 aligns across 8 bases. The germline V gene has CDR1 SGHRS and CDR2 YFSETQ. The J segment lost 3 bases and the V segment lost 2 bases, leaving 10 bases of the junction unmatched. This CDR3 is built from 17 residues. CDR3 region: CASSLSPGQGGGNTIYF. The CDR3 DNA follows: TGCGCCAGCAGCTTATCCCCCGGACAGGGAGGTGGAAACACCATATATTTT.

The rearrangement joins TRBV19 to TRBJ2-1, with a tentative D call TRBD1 (5 bases). Germline loops: CDR1 LNHDA, CDR2 SQIVND (reference sequence). Trimming cost V 4 bases and J 4 bases, with 20 bases left between them. The CDR3 totals 17 residues. The CDR3 nucleotides are TGTGCCAGTAGTACGGGCATCGGTCAGGGTGCATACAATGAGCAGTTCTTC. Translating gives CASSTGIGQGAYNEQFF.

This chain joins TRBV6-2 or TRBV6-3 and TRBJ2-5, with TRBD2 as a possible D gene (5 bases). CDR1 is MNHEY, CDR2 SVGEGT, per germline. V lost 0 bases, J lost 5 bases, and 10 bases lay in between. The CDR3 loop spans 14 amino acids. The CDR3 DNA is TGTGCCAGCAGTTACTCGCCTGGGAGTGAGACCCAGTACTTC. Its protein is CASSYSPGSETQYF.

V usage is TRBV2 and J usage is TRBJ2-2; 7 positions match TRBD2. The CDR3 totals 15 residues. After removal of 8 bases from V and 1 base from J, the junction contained 7 bases not matched to a gene. Germline lookup yields CDR1 SNHLY and CDR2 FYNNEI. CDR3 nucleotide sequence: TGTGCCAGCCGCCCAGCGGGGAGGAACACCGGGGAGCTGTTTTTT. It is translated as CASRPAGRNTGELFF.

This clone was detected a few times. The V and J genes are TRBV6-5 and TRBJ1-1, with 10 positions matching TRBD1. Germline loops: CDR1 MNHEY, CDR2 SVGAGI. J gave up 1 base and V 8 bases, and 7 bases lay outside the gene matches. The CDR3 sequence is 15 residues long. CDR3 loop: CASGLGTGANTEAFF. CDR3 nucleotides: TGTGCCAGCGGATTAGGGACAGGGGCGAACACTGAAGCTTTCTTT.

The rearrangement uses TRBV11-2 and TRBJ1-2, with a possible D match to TRBD1 (5 bases). Trimming stripped 4 bases from V and 0 bases from J, with 12 bases between. The CDR3 contains 15 residues. Germline CDR1 is SGHAT and CDR2 is FQNNGV. The CDR3 DNA is TGTGCCAGCAGCTCGATAGACAGACCTAACTATGGCTACACCTTC. It translates to CASSSIDRPNYGYTF.